This T cell receptor beta chain emerged from a study of vaccination and CD4 T cells after COVID-19. Study-wide background: Overlapping SARS-CoV-2, HCoV-NL63, HCoV-OC43 and HCoV-229E spike peptides stimulated the cells.

Sequenced with the Oncomine TCR Beta short-read assay was DNA taken from cultured CD4+ T cells. TCRdb called the PCR reads again in MiXCR, with one record for every CDR3 protein. This sample has about 5,600 distinct CDR3 sequences, with 35% to 50% found just once. Documented treatment: approximately 9-day PBMC culture with coronavirus spike peptide pools or control peptides (ViraFEST assay). Harvesting of the unexposed donor's CD4+ T cells predated the COVID-19 pandemic (2011-2018). Half the medium was replaced with fresh IL-2 medium on days 3 and 7. Points on this clonotype: The antigen is undetermined.

This CDR3 comprises 12 residues. Trimming removed 5 bases from V and 5 bases from J, with 9 bases in between. Germline values: CDR1 LNHNV, CDR2 YYDKDF (reference sequence). The clonotype was recovered from a human donor in good health. The chain recombines TRBV15 with TRBJ2-5, with D unresolved. The sequenced sample was CD4+ T cells from blood, cultured in vitro. The CDR3 is CATSPIRETQYF. In nucleotides, the CDR3 is TGTGCCACCAGCCCGATCCGCGAGACCCAGTACTTC.